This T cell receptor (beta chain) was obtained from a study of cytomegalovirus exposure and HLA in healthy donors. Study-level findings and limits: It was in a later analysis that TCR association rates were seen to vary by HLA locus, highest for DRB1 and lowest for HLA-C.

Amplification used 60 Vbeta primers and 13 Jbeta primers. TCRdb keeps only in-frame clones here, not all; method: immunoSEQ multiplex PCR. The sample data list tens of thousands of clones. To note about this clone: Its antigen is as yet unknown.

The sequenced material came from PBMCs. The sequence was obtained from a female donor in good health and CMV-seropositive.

The CDR3 region has the DNA TGTGCCAGCAGCTTAGCTTCGGGACTAGCGGGAGAAAGATTGTACGAGCAGTACTTC. Its translation is CASSLASGLAGERLYEQYF. V gene TRBV7-9 combines with J gene TRBJ2-7; 14 positions match TRBD2. Looked up from germline, CDR1 is SEHNR and CDR2 is FQNEAQ (reference sequence). V trimming: 0 bases; J trimming: 4 bases; junction bases outside the gene matches: 11. This CDR3 is built from 19 residues. Variable domain in full (rest from reference TRBV7-9 and TRBJ2-7): DTGVSQNPRHKITKRGQNVTFRCDPISEHNRLYWYRQTLGQGPEFLTYFQNEAQLEKSRLLSDRFSAERPKGSFSTLEIQRTEQGDSAMYLCASSLASGLAGERLYEQYFGPGTRLTVT.